This T cell receptor beta chain was captured by sequencing in a study of T cell changes during pregnancy in multiple sclerosis. The protocol was immunoSEQ multiplex PCR, while the TCRdb copy is restricted to in-frame clones and leaves out a portion. The sample shows about 54,000 clones, 91% of them seen only once. Germline V gives CDR1 LGHNA, CDR2 YSLEER. With V trimmed by 0 bases and J by 7 bases, 4 bases remained unmatched. This CDR3 contains 15 residues. The rearrangement joins TRBV4-3 to TRBJ2-1; 9 nucleotides agree with TRBD1. The sequences come from peripheral blood, collected after pregnancy. The clonotype originates from a female donor in good health, enrolled as a control in a pregnancy study. The CDR3 nucleotides read TGCGCCAGCAGCCAAGAGGACAGGGGTAGGAATGAGCAGTTCTTC. Protein product: CASSQEDRGRNEQFF.